This TCR beta chain was captured in a study of molecular identifiers for immune sequencing clone quantification. General study points: It was shown that clones above 20 RNA copies held over 99% of effector molecules, but under 1% in naive cells. The sizes of highly expanded clones could be underestimated when identical TCR molecules share a barcode.

In the case of this clonotype: Antigen: not known.

Per the germline V gene, CDR1 is GTSNPN and CDR2 is SVGIG (reference sequence). The CDR3 sequence is 15 residues long. Losses at the gene ends were 3 bases for V and 9 bases for J; bases not matched to a gene: 13. Listed TCR primers and previously described methods were used for bulk TCR libraries. Via MiXCR, TCRdb re-called the PCR reads, giving one row per CDR3 protein. The table has about 510,000 distinct CDR3 sequences, around 23% seen once. The chain has TRBV30 and TRBJ2-2, with TRBD2 matching 7 bases. The sample taken for sequencing was naive CD8+ T cells from blood, with Jurkat cell RNA spiked in. Specified subset: FACS-sorted CD8+CD4-CCR7+CD45RA+ naive T cells. The sequence was collected from a human donor in good health. Some libraries in this study had Jurkat cell RNA spiked in. This chain's CDR3 is CAWSTGTTNARELFF. The CDR3 region has the DNA TGTGCCTGGAGCACCGGGACTACGAACGCCAGGGAGCTGTTTTTT.